These 2 T cell receptor beta chains were sequenced from one sample in a study of CXCR3-negative and CXCR3-positive naive CD8 T cells. Broader study findings: TRB CDR3s were more hydrophobic in CXCR3-positive than in CXCR3-negative naive cells.

These receptors' antigens are unknown. The TRB libraries of cDNA were built by UMI-labeled 5' RACE. TCRdb reanalyzed the 5' RACE reads, giving one entry per CDR3 protein sequence and no DNA. Here the sample table reports about 6,200 distinct CDR3 sequences. Source material: naive CXCR3+ CD8+ T cells from blood. Indicated subset: CD45RO-CCR7+CD27+CD95- naive CD8+ T cells expressing CXCR3 (TNR3+). The source is a human donor in good health. Some clones in this sample may be carry-over from other donors' samples.

This clonotype is medium-sized (0.01 to 0.1%) by frequency. This sequence joins TRBV10-3 and TRBJ2-1; lacking DNA, the TRBD2 call made by TCRdb goes unchecked. Germline loops: CDR1 ENHRY, CDR2 SYGVKD. The CDR3 contains 16 residues. The CDR3 reads CAIRGTSGSSYNEQFF.

This clonotype ranks as medium-sized in terms of frequency. The chain joins TRBV7-9 to TRBJ1-1; checking the TCRdb D call of TRBD1 is not possible without DNA. Germline assignment: CDR1 SEHNR and CDR2 FQNEAQ (reference sequence). The CDR3 runs 14 residues. This chain's CDR3 is CASSLGPGDTEAFF.